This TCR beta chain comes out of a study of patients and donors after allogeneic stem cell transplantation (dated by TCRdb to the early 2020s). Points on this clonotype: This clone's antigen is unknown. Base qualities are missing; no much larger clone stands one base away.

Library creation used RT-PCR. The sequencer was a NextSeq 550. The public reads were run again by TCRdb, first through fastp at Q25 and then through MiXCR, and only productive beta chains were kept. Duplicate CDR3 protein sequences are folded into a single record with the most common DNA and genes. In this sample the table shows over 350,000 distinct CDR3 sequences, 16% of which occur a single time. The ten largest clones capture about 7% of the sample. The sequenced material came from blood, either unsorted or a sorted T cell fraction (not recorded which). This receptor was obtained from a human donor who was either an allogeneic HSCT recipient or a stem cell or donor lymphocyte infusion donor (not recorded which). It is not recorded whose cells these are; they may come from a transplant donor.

The DNA sequence is as follows: TGTGCCAGCAGTCACTTCGGGGGGGCGCTGGGCACTGAAGCTTTCTTT. Protein translation: CASSHFGGALGTEAFF. The chain couples TRBV6-2 or TRBV6-3 to TRBJ1-1, and the D gene may be TRBD1, 6 bases matching. The CDR3 runs 16 amino acids, cysteine and phenylalanine included. CDR3 DNA only is kept here, 48 bases in frame from base 1. V lost 5 bases and J lost 4 bases; the stretch between them is 20 bases long. Via the germline V gene, CDR1 is MNHEY and CDR2 SVGEGT.